The clone carrying this T cell receptor beta chain came up a few times. This specimen comes from a study of blood T cells in healthy people across ages. A second roughly 7 to 11 cycle PCR used barcoded and J-beta primers. One entry per CDR3 protein results from TCRdb running MiXCR on the 5' RACE reads. The repertoire includes around 580,000 distinct CDR3 sequences, roughly 43% of them detected once, and approximately 23% sits in the top ten. The TCR originated in an elderly man in good health. Sample: blood.

The CDR3 region is CASSFRPGQLTDTQYF. DNA for the CDR3: TGTGCCAGCAGCTTCCGACCGGGACAGCTCACAGATACGCAGTATTTT. This rearrangement joins TRBV9 to TRBJ2-3; 7 bases align to TRBD1. CDR3 length: 16 amino acids. Unmatched junction bases numbered 10, after V lost 4 bases and J lost 2 bases. Per germline, CDR1 SGDLS and CDR2 YYNGEE.